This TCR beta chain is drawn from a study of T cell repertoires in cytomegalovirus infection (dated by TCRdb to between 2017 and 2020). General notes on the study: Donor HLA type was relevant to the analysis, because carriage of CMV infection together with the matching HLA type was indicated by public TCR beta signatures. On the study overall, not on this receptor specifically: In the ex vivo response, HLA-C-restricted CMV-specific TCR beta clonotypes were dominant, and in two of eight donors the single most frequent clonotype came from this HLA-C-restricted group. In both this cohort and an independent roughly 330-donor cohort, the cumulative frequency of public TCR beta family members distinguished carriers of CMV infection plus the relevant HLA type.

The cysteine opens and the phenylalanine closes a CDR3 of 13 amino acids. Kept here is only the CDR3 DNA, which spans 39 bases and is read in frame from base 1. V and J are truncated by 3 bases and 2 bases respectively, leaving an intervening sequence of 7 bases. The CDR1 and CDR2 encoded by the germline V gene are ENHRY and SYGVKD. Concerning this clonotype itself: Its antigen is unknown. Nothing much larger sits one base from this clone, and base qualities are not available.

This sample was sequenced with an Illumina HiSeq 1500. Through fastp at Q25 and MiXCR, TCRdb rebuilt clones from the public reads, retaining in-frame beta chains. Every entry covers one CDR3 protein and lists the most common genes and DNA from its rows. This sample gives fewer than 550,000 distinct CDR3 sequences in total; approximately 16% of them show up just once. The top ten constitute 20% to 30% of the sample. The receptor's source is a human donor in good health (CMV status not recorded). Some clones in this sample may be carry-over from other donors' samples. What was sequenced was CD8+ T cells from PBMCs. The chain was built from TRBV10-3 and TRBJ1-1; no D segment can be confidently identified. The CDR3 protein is CAISEAENTEAFF. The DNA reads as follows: TGTGCCATCAGTGAAGCGGAAAACACTGAAGCTTTCTTT.